The rows below give T cell receptor beta chains drawn from one sample of a study of OX40 agonist ivuxolimab in advanced cancers. This table comes from immunoSEQ multiplex PCR, and its TCRdb copy is limited to in-frame clones, with some not included. Of approximately 89,000 clones in the sample, around 88% are singletons; the top ten hold roughly 0.5%. The material sequenced was CD4+ or CD8+ T cells sorted from blood, taken in a trial of the OX40 agonist ivuxolimab. The source of these receptors is an adult with an advanced solid tumor such as melanoma, head and neck, liver or kidney cancer. CDR3s include the opening cysteine and the closing phenylalanine or tryptophan. A D gene is named only where the DNA matches it firmly. Size is omitted from some rows. Given values are once, few, many or a class for expanded clones.

cdr3_length	v_call	j_call	clone_size	d_call	cdr3_nt	cdr3_aa
15	TRBV9	TRBJ1-2	.	.	TGTGCCAGCAGCGTAGGTTCAGGGGCCCATTATGGCTACACCTTC	CASSVGSGAHYGYTF
14	TRBV7-9	TRBJ1-1	once	.	TGTGCCAGCAGCCCGTCTATCCATGTGACTGAAGCTTTCTTT	CASSPSIHVTEAFF
13	TRBV27	TRBJ1-5	.	.	TGTGCCAGCAGTTTAGTATGGGATCAGCCCCAGCATTTT	CASSLVWDQPQHF
12	TRBV5-3	TRBJ2-5	.	.	TGTGCCAACGTTGGACCCCAAGAGACCCAGTACTTC	CANVGPQETQYF
16	TRBV27	TRBJ2-3	once	.	TGTGCCAGCAGTTGGCTTACAGGAGCGGGTACAGATACGCAGTATTTT	CASSWLTGAGTDTQYF
13	TRBV29-1	TRBJ2-7	once	.	TGCAGCGTTGACCTCAGGGGAATGGACGAGCAGTACTTC	CSVDLRGMDEQYF
15	TRBV7-9	TRBJ1-5	.	.	TGTGCCAGCAGCCCCGGGACGGGCGACAATCAGCCCCAGCATTTT	CASSPGTGDNQPQHF
14	TRBV2	TRBJ2-5	.	.	TGTGCCAGCAGTGAGGGCCTCTCGTGGGAGACCCAGTACTTC	CASSEGLSWETQYF
20	TRBV4-2	TRBJ2-7	.	.	TGTGCCAGCAGCCAAGATGGGGCGCGTGCGAGTGGGGGTCTCCCCTACGAGCAGTACTTC	CASSQDGARASGGLPYEQYF
13	TRBV29-1	TRBJ2-5	.	TRBD1	TGCAGCGTTGGGGCGACAGGGCAAGAGACCCAGTACTTC	CSVGATGQETQYF
15	TRBV2	TRBJ2-3	.	.	TGTGCCAGCAGTGAAGATGGAGGCCCGGCAGATACGCAGTATTTT	CASSEDGGPADTQYF
14	TRBV2	TRBJ2-7	.	TRBD1	TGTGCCAGCAGCCCGGGACAGGGCAAATACGAGCAGTACTTC	CASSPGQGKYEQYF
12	TRBV9	TRBJ2-2	.	.	TGTGCCAGCAGCCCGGGGGCCGGGGAGCTGTTTTTT	CASSPGAGELFF
16	TRBV14	TRBJ2-3	.	.	TGTGCCAGCAGCTTACGCCGGGGTGGGGGGCAAGATACGCAGTATTTT	CASSLRRGGGQDTQYF
12	TRBV29-1	TRBJ2-1	once	.	TGCAGCGTTGGGGGTTCAATGGGGGAGAAGTTCTTC	CSVGGSMGEKFF
14	TRBV6-6	TRBJ2-1	.	.	TGTGCCAGCAGTTACTCATGGTATGGGGATGAGCAGTTCTTC	CASSYSWYGDEQFF
14	TRBV5-4	TRBJ2-1	.	.	TGTGCCAGCAGCCTCGGGGGCTCCTACAATGAGCAGTTCTTC	CASSLGGSYNEQFF
16	TRBV9	TRBJ1-1	few	TRBD1	TGTGCCAGCAGCGGGCAGGGGGCTACTCTGAACACTGAAGCTTTCTTT	CASSGQGATLNTEAFF
13	TRBV10-3	TRBJ2-3	.	.	TGTGCCATCAAAGCGGATAGCACAGATACGCAGTATTTT	CAIKADSTDTQYF
17	TRBV5-6	TRBJ1-2	.	.	TGTGCCAGCAGTACCCCCCCCAGGGGAGGTAGGAACTATGGCTACACCTTC	CASSTPPRGGRNYGYTF
15	TRBV7-9	TRBJ2-3	.	.	TGTGCCAGCAGCTTCGAGGCAGACAGCACAGATACGCAGTATTTT	CASSFEADSTDTQYF
15	TRBV4-3	TRBJ2-2	.	.	TGCGCCAGCAGCCAACAACAGCAAACTACCGGGGAGCTGTTTTTT	CASSQQQQTTGELFF
16	TRBV5-1	TRBJ1-2	.	.	TGCGCCAGCAGCTTGGCCGCTAATGACGCTAACTATGGCTACACCTTC	CASSLAANDANYGYTF
15	TRBV6-1	TRBJ2-1	once	TRBD2	TGTGCCAGCAGCTACCGTGGGGGGGTTTACAATGAGCAGTTCTTC	CASSYRGGVYNEQFF
11	TRBV20-1	TRBJ1-2	.	TRBD1	TGCAGTGCTAAGAGGACAGGAGGCTACACCTTC	CSAKRTGGYTF